The text below deals with one TCR beta chain. These data belong to a study of CD8 T cells in Susac syndrome. Random hexamers were used to reverse transcribe an amount of about 0.45 to 1 ug RNA. Multiplex immunoSEQ PCR targeted 54 Vbeta and 13 Jbeta TCR beta segments. TCRdb fed the immunoSEQ multiplex PCR reads into MiXCR, producing one record per CDR3 protein. The table has under 200,000 distinct CDR3 sequences, around 94% seen once. CDR1 is SGHAT and CDR2 is FQNNGV in the germline V gene. The CDR3 length is 15 residues. V shed 5 bases and J shed 0 bases, with 10 bases lying between them. The rearrangement links TRBV11-2 to TRBJ1-4, with D unresolved. Source material: CD4+ T cells from PBMCs. The sequence derives from a human donor in good health. The CDR3 DNA reads TGTGCCAGCAGCGACGGGGATACAACTAATGAAAAACTGTTTTTT. Its protein product is CASSDGDTTNEKLFF.